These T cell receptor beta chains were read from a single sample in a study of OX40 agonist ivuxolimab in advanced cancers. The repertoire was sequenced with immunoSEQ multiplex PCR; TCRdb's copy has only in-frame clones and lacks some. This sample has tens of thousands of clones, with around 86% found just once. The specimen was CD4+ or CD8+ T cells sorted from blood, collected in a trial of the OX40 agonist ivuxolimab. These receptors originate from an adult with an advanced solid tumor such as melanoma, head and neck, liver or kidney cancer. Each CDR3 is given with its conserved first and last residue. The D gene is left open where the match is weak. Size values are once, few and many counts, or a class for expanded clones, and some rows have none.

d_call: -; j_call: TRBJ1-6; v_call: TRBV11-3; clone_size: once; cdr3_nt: TGTGCCAGCAGCCTCTCCAGGGGAATCCGCTCACCCCTCCACTTT; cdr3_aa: CASSLSRGIRSPLHF
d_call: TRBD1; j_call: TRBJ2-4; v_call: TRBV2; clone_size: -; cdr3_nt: TGTGCCAGCAACGGACAGGGCAACATTCAGTACTTC; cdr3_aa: CASNGQGNIQYF
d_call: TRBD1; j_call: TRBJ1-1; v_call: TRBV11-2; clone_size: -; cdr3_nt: TGTGCCAGCAGCCCTCAGCAGGGGGTGAACACTGAAGCTTTCTTT; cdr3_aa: CASSPQQGVNTEAFF
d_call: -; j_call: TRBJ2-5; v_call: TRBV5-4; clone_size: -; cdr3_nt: TGTGCCAGCAGCCGTGACAAAATGGAGACCCAGTACTTC; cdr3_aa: CASSRDKMETQYF
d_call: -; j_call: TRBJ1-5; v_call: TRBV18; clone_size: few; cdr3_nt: TGTGCCAGCTCCCGCAGTGAGGGAACGAAGCCCCAGCATTTT; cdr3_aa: CASSRSEGTKPQHF
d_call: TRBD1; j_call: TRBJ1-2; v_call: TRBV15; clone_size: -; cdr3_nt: TGTGCCACCAGCGTCGACCCGGGACAGGGGTATGGCTACACCTTC; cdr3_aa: CATSVDPGQGYGYTF
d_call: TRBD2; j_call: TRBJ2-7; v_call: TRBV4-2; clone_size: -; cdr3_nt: TGTGCCAGCAGCTTGGCGGGGGGGCGGTCCGGCGAGCAGTACTTC; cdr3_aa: CASSLAGGRSGEQYF
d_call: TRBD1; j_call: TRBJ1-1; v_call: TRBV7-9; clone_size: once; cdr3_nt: TGTGCCAGCAGCCCGCGACAGGGGAGGAACACTGAAGCTTTCTTT; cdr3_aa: CASSPRQGRNTEAFF
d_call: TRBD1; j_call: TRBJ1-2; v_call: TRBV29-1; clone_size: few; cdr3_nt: TGCAGCGTTGAACGGGGACAGAACTATGGCTACACCTTC; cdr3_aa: CSVERGQNYGYTF
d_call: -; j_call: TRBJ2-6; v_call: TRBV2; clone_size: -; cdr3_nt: TGTGCCAGCAGTGAAGGTGGTGGGGCCAACGTCCTGACTTTC; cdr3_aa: CASSEGGGANVLTF
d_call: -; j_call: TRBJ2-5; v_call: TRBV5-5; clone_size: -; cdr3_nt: TGTGCCAGCAGCCTGGGCGGGGGCAACGGGGAGACCCAGTACTTC; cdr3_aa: CASSLGGGNGETQYF
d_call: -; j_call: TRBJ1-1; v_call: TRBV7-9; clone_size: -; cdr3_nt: TGTGCCAGCATCCGGGGGAGCAACACTGAAGCTTTCTTT; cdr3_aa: CASIRGSNTEAFF
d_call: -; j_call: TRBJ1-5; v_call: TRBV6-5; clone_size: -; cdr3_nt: TGTGCCAGCACCGAGGGTCTCCAGCCCCAGCATTTT; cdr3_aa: CASTEGLQPQHF
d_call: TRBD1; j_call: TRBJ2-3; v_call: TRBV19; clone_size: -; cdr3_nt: TGTGCCAGTAGTATAGACTCCTCAGGACAGGGGAGAGTGGATACGCAGTATTTT; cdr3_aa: CASSIDSSGQGRVDTQYF
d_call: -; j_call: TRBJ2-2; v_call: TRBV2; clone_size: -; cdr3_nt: TGTGCCAGCAGTGACCCCTCCAGGGGAGCCGGGGAGCTGTTTTTT; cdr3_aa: CASSDPSRGAGELFF
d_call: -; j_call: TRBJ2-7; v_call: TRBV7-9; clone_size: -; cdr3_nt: TGTGCCAGCAGCTTACAGTTGGCCGACGAGCAGTACTTC; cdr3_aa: CASSLQLADEQYF
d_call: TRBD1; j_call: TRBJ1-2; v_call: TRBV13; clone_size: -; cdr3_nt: TGTGCCAGCAGCCGGACAGGGAACTATGGCTACACCTTC; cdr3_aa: CASSRTGNYGYTF
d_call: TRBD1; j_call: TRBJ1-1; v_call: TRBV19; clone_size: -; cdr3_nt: TGTGCCAGTACCACGGACAGGGCGTACACTGAAGCTTTCTTT; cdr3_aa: CASTTDRAYTEAFF
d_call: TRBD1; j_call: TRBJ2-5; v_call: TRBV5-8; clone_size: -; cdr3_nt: TGTGCCAGCAGCTCCGAAAGACAGGGGTGGCAAGAGACCCAGTACTTC; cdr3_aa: CASSSERQGWQETQYF
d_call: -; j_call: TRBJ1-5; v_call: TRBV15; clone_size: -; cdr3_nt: TGTGCCACCAGCAGAGATCGGGGGATCCCTCAGCCCCAGCATTTT; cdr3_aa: CATSRDRGIPQPQHF
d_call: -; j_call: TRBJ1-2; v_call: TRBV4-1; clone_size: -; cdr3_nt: TGCGCCAGCAGCCAAGATCAATTTAACTATGGCTACACCTTC; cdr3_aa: CASSQDQFNYGYTF
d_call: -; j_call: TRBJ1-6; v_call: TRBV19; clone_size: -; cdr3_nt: TGTGCCAGTAGCGACAGCTCCTATAATTCACCCCTCCACTTT; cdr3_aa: CASSDSSYNSPLHF